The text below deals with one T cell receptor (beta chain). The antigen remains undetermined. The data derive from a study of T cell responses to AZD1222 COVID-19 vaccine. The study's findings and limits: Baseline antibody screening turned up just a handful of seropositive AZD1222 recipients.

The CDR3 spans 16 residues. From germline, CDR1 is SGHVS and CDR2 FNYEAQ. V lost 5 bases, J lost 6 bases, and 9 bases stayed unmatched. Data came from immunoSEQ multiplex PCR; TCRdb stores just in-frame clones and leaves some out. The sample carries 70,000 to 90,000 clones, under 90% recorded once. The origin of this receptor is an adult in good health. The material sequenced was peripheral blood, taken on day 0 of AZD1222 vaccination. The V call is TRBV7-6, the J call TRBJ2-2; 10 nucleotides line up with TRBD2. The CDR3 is CASSTLAGALAGELFF. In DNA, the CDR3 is TGTGCCAGCAGCACTCTAGCGGGAGCTTTGGCCGGGGAGCTGTTTTTT.